A single sample is the source of the 23 T cell receptor beta chains below, sequenced in a study of neurological immune-mediated disorders. One entry per CDR3 protein, called by TCRdb with MiXCR from the 5' RACE reads. This sample has under 45,000 distinct CDR3 sequences, with 2% to 2.5% found just once. Sequencing was carried out using PBMCs. The receptors stem from a man in his fifties or sixties with multiple sclerosis.

This clonotype showed up many times. Germline is not matched at one junction end, which may reflect a read error. This rearrangement joins TRBV5-1 to TRBJ2-7, with D uncertain. Germline V gene data show CDR1 as SGHRS and CDR2 as YFSETQ. The CDR3 spans 12 residues. The CDR3 coding sequence is TGCGCCAGCAGATTGGAAGCCTACGAGCAGTACTTC. It codes for CASRLEAYEQYF.

This clonotype was seen many times. The rearrangement links TRBV20-1 to TRBJ2-3, with a tentative D call TRBD2 (7 bases). Germline CDR1 and CDR2: DFQATT and SNEGSKA (reference sequence). Trimming removed 3 bases at V and 6 bases at J, with 22 bases between. This CDR3 comprises 16 residues. The DNA for the CDR3 is TGCAGTGCTAGTCGGGTTTCTGGGGGGGCCGGGGATACGCAGTATTTT. Its protein product is CSASRVSGGAGDTQYF.

This clonotype was observed at least ten times. The chain combines TRBV12-3 or TRBV12-4 with TRBJ1-4; the match to TRBD1 covers 12 bases. V lost 6 bases, J lost 7 bases, and 6 bases stayed unmatched. The CDR3 covers 15 residues. CDR3 sequence reads: CASRPRGQGAEKLFF. For the CDR3, the DNA is TGTGCCAGCAGACCCCGGGGACAGGGGGCTGAAAAACTGTTTTTT.

Many counts were recorded for this clonotype. V is TRBV11-2 and J is TRBJ1-1; tentatively, D is TRBD1 (6 bases). V was trimmed by 7 bases and J by 5 bases, leaving 17 bases between them. The CDR3 totals 14 residues. CDR1 and CDR2 (germline): SGHAT, FQNNGV. CDR3 sequence (DNA): TGTGCCAGCACCCCCGGGGGGCAGACGACTGAAGCTTTCTTT. It encodes CASTPGGQTTEAFF.

This clonotype was seen repeatedly, ten times or more. The rearrangement uses TRBV9 and TRBJ1-2, with 9 bases matching TRBD1. The CDR3 spans 18 residues. V shed 2 bases and J 3 bases; nucleotides not matched to a gene: 14. Germline CDR1 SGDLS, CDR2 YYNGEE. CDR3 nucleotide sequence: TGTGCCAGCAGCGTGTATCGACCGGGACAGGGCTCCCACTATGGCTACACCTTC. Protein: CASSVYRPGQGSHYGYTF.

This clonotype showed up many times. The rearrangement links TRBV3-1 to TRBJ2-7; no firm D call. Germline V gives CDR1 LGHDT, CDR2 YNNKEL (reference sequence). The ends were cut back, 4 bases at V and 1 base at J, with 11 bases in the middle. The CDR3 has 14 residues. The CDR3 spells CASSLFTPSYEQYF. CDR3 in DNA: TGTGCCAGCAGCCTTTTCACCCCTTCCTACGAGCAGTACTTC.

This clonotype was counted ten times or more. This CDR3 reads CASSAWGTTSGANVLTF. CDR3 bases: TGTGCCAGCAGCGCATGGGGCACCACCTCTGGGGCCAACGTCCTGACTTTC. The rearrangement links TRBV7-9 to TRBJ2-6; TRBD1 is a possible D gene (5 bases). CDR3 length equals 17 residues. Germline V gene lookup returns CDR1 SEHNR and CDR2 FQNEAQ (reference sequence). V was shortened by 5 bases and J by 0 bases, with 14 bases between the two germline ends.

This clonotype was counted ten times or more. The J gene is TRBJ2-5, the V gene TRBV28, with D unclear. Trimming stripped 8 bases from V and 5 bases from J, with 24 bases between. This CDR3 is built from 16 residues. Per germline, CDR1 MDHEN and CDR2 SYDVKM. This CDR3 reads CASVPGWHTDGETQYF. DNA for the CDR3: TGTGCCAGCGTGCCTGGCTGGCATACCGACGGGGAGACCCAGTACTTC.

This clonotype was counted ten times or more. The chain recombines TRBV7-2 with TRBJ2-1; 8 positions match TRBD2. The length of the CDR3 is 15 residues. The V and J ends lost 3 bases and 7 bases, in that order; junction bases with no gene match: 8. In germline, CDR1 is SGHTA, CDR2 FQGNSA. For the CDR3, the DNA is TGTGCCAGCAGCTTTTTGCGGGGGGTCGGAAATGAGCAGTTCTTC. It specifies CASSFLRGVGNEQFF.

At least ten counts were recorded for this clonotype. The rearrangement joins TRBV20-1 to TRBJ1-2; D unclear. From germline, CDR1 is DFQATT and CDR2 SNEGSKA (reference sequence). V gave up 0 bases and J gave up 8 bases, with 10 bases separating them. This CDR3 is 12 amino acids long. The CDR3 protein is CSAREGLGGYTF. CDR3 in DNA: TGCAGTGCTAGAGAAGGGTTGGGAGGCTACACCTTC.

This clonotype was seen at least ten times. This rearrangement joins TRBV4-1 to TRBJ2-7; 8 positions agree with TRBD2. The junction had 4 bases not matched to a gene; V was cut back by 1 base and J by 2 bases. CDR1 MGHRA and CDR2 YSYEKL come from the germline V gene. The CDR3 consists of 15 residues. The CDR3 sequence: CASSQAGGSPYEQYF. The CDR3 nucleotides read TGCGCCAGCAGCCAAGCGGGGGGGAGTCCCTACGAGCAGTACTTC.

Many counts were recorded for this clonotype. This chain uses TRBV28 with TRBJ1-5; D perhaps matches TRBD1 (5 bases). The CDR3 is 15 residues long. Trimming left V 6 bases short and J 2 bases short, with 14 bases between. The germline V gene has CDR1 MDHEN and CDR2 SYDVKM. The CDR3 reads CASRGGAGGNQPQHF. The DNA for the CDR3 is TGTGCCAGCAGAGGCGGGGCAGGAGGCAATCAGCCCCAGCATTTT.

This clonotype appeared many times. At one end the junction does not follow the germline gene, possibly because of a read error. CDR3 DNA: TGCAGTGCTAGTGCCACGGGGCAGCCGAATCAGCCCCAGAATTTT. It encodes CSASATGQPNQPQNF. V gene TRBV20-1 combines with J gene TRBJ1-5; weak D call: TRBD1 (5 bases). Germline V lookup: CDR1 DFQATT, CDR2 SNEGSKA (reference sequence). This CDR3 spans 15 amino acids.

This clonotype was found many times. This chain joins TRBV6-5 and TRBJ2-1; TRBD2 might be the D (6 bases). The germline V gene encodes CDR1 MNHEY and CDR2 SVGAGI. The CDR3 consists of 15 residues. Trimming removed 2 bases from V and 1 base from J, with 9 bases in between. The CDR3 sequence is CASSYTGTSYNEQFF. The CDR3 DNA follows: TGTGCCAGCAGTTACACCGGGACTTCCTACAATGAGCAGTTCTTC.

At least ten counts were recorded for this clonotype. The V and J genes are TRBV12-3 or TRBV12-4 and TRBJ1-3; D is unclear. This CDR3 comprises 12 residues. Trimming pared 6 bases from V and 0 bases from J, leaving 3 bases between. The CDR3 loop reads CASRVSGNTIYF. In DNA form, the CDR3 reads TGTGCCAGCAGGGTCTCTGGAAACACCATATATTTT.

This clonotype was picked up many times. The chain employs TRBV7-2 and TRBJ2-1; either TRBD1 or TRBD2 may fit D (5 bases each). V was trimmed by 1 base and J by 4 bases, leaving 8 bases between them. From germline, CDR1 is SGHTA and CDR2 FQGNSA. CDR3 length: 14 amino acids. The CDR3 spells CASSLGWGYNEQFF. CDR3 coding DNA: TGTGCCAGCAGCTTAGGGTGGGGGTACAATGAGCAGTTCTTC.

There are many counts of this clonotype. V usage is TRBV12-5 and J usage is TRBJ2-2; no firm D call. V lost 4 bases and J 6 bases, leaving 6 bases between the germline ends. The CDR3 contains 12 residues. Germline V gene lookup returns CDR1 LGHNT and CDR2 FRNRAP. Here the CDR3 reads CASGYTAGELFF. CDR3 DNA: TGTGCTAGTGGTTATACAGCCGGGGAGCTGTTTTTT.

The table lists this clonotype with many counts. V is TRBV5-6 and J is TRBJ1-2; D is uncertain. The CDR3 length is 12 residues. V gave up 1 base and J gave up 7 bases, with 8 bases separating them. The germline gives CDR1 SGHDT, CDR2 YYEEEE. CDR3 residues: CASSLYPSGYTF. For the CDR3, the DNA is TGTGCCAGCAGCTTGTATCCATCTGGCTACACCTTC.

This clonotype was counted a few times. A much larger clone sits a single nucleotide away, making a read error possible. V usage is TRBV20-1 and J usage is TRBJ1-5; D is possibly TRBD1 (5 bases). This CDR3 contains 13 residues. Germline V gene data show CDR1 as DFQATT and CDR2 as SNEGSKA (reference sequence). The CDR3 nucleotides are TGCAGTGCTAGGGGAGGGGCGGGTCAGCCCCAGAATTTT. Encoded protein: CSARGGAGQPQNF.

This clonotype was counted ten times or more. The rearrangement links TRBV6-5 to TRBJ1-6; D possibly corresponds to TRBD1 (6 bases). The CDR3 consists of 14 residues. The V gene lost 5 bases and the J gene lost 10 bases, with 15 bases spanning the gap. Germline V gene sequence: CDR1 MNHEY, CDR2 SVGAGI. The CDR3 loop is CASSNALGGSPLHF. As DNA, the CDR3 is TGTGCCAGCAGTAATGCCCTGGGGGGCTCACCCCTCCACTTT.

Concerning this clonotype: This may arise from a read error, as a much more abundant clone is one base away. The rearrangement joins TRBV5-1 to TRBJ1-5, with TRBD1 identical over 9 bases. CDR3 length equals 14 residues. Germline V lookup: CDR1 SGHRS, CDR2 YFSETQ. The DNA of the CDR3 is TGCGCCAGCAGGGGACAGGGAGACGATCAGCCCCAGAATTTT. It codes for CASRGQGDDQPQNF.

This clonotype was seen at least ten times. The gene calls are TRBV5-6 and TRBJ1-1; the match to TRBD1 covers 7 bases. Germline trimming cut 4 bases from V and 6 bases from J; bases unmatched to any gene: 6. From germline, CDR1 is SGHDT and CDR2 YYEEEE. The CDR3 extends over 13 amino acids. The CDR3 loop reads CASSPGTEPEAFF. The CDR3 DNA sequence: TGTGCCAGCAGCCCCGGGACAGAACCTGAAGCTTTCTTT.

This clonotype was seen many times. The V call is TRBV5-1, the J call TRBJ2-7; TRBD2 is a possible D gene (6 bases). The ends were cut back, 1 base at V and 2 bases at J, with 10 bases in the middle. CDR3 length: 14 amino acids. Germline loops: CDR1 SGHRS, CDR2 YFSETQ. In DNA form, the CDR3 reads TGCGCCAGCAGCTTGTTGGGCGGGGCCTACGAGCAGTACTTC. It translates to CASSLLGGAYEQYF.